The TCR beta chain under discussion was sequenced for a study of blood T cell repertoires in COVID-19. As for the study in general: From the United States, Italy and Spain came samples of acute and convalescent COVID-19. Nucleic acid was either cDNA or gDNA, and it came from T cells, B-cell-depleted T cells, or PBMCs.

Deletions cut 2 bases from V and 4 bases from J, with 7 bases between. CDR1 and CDR2 from the germline V gene are LGHNA and YSLEER. This CDR3 contains 13 residues. Per the original methods: Amplification of reference gene primers provided the estimated nucleated cell counts. TCRdb's table, derived via immunoSEQ multiplex PCR, lists solely in-frame clones and lacks some. The DNA was the basis for D and trimming; V, J and clone size are from that table. The sample holds tens of thousands of clones; 65% to 90% are singletons and the top ten take around 8.6%. The source material was peripheral blood. The sequence came from a man older than 75 with active COVID-19. The chain links TRBV4-3 to TRBJ2-3; D possibly corresponds to TRBD1 (5 bases). CDR3 bases: TGCGCCAGCAGCCAACAAGGGGCAGATACGCAGTATTTT. Translating it yields CASSQQGADTQYF.